These 20 T cell receptor beta chains came from one sample sequenced in a study of cytomegalovirus exposure and HLA in healthy donors. Primers: 60 Vbeta forward and 13 Jbeta reverse. TCRdb keeps only in-frame clones here, not all; method: immunoSEQ multiplex PCR. The sample shows about 200,000 clones, approximately 82% of them seen only once. The sequencing input was PBMCs. These TCRs come from a man in his late teens or twenties in good health and CMV-seronegative.

This clone was picked up one time. This chain uses TRBV7-2 with TRBJ1-1; possibly TRBD1 for D (5 bases). CDR1 and CDR2 (germline): SGHTA, FQGNSA. The CDR3 is 14 residues long. Trimming took 5 bases from V and 1 from J, leaving 11 bases between them. CDR3 amino acids: CASSPNRRNTEAFF. For the CDR3, the DNA is TGTGCCAGCAGCCCCAACAGGAGGAACACTGAAGCTTTCTTT.

The chain is built from TRBV29-1 and TRBJ2-7; 7 nucleotides line up with TRBD2. The germline CDR1 and CDR2 sequences are SQVTM and ANQGSEA. J was trimmed by 2 bases and V by 6 bases; bases with no gene match: 4. This CDR3 contains 12 residues. In DNA form, the CDR3 reads TGCAGCGTGGCGGGGGTCGCCTACGAGCAGTACTTC. Its translation is CSVAGVAYEQYF.

This chain joins TRBV9 and TRBJ2-1; 9 bases map to TRBD2. The CDR3 loop spans 15 amino acids. Germline V CDR1 and CDR2: SGDLS, YYNGEE. J gave up 10 bases and V 4 bases, and 12 bases lay outside the gene matches. The CDR3 is CASSPGTSPLGEQFF. In nucleotides, the CDR3 is TGTGCCAGCAGCCCCGGGACTAGCCCACTGGGAGAGCAGTTCTTC.

The V and J genes are TRBV30 and TRBJ1-1, with D uncertain. The CDR3 sequence is 13 residues long. Trimming pared 1 base from V and 0 bases from J, leaving 6 bases between. From germline, CDR1 is GTSNPN and CDR2 SVGIG (reference sequence). The CDR3 is CAWSADMNTEAFF. CDR3 bases: TGTGCCTGGAGTGCAGACATGAACACTGAAGCTTTCTTT.

The chain combines TRBV5-4 with TRBJ2-1; 8 bases are a match to TRBD2. Germline assignment: CDR1 SGHNT and CDR2 YYREEE (reference sequence). Losses at the gene ends were 6 bases for V and 7 bases for J; bases not matched to a gene: 12. The CDR3 is 15 residues long. CDR3 in DNA: TGTGCCAGCACACCGGGAGGGGCGAAGAAGAATGAGCAGTTCTTC. Protein sequence: CASTPGGAKKNEQFF. The whole variable domain, remainder taken from reference TRBV5-4 and TRBJ2-1, is ETGVTQSPTHLIKTRGQQVTLRCSSQSGHNTVSWYQQALGQGPQFIFQYYREEENGRGNFPPRFSGLQFPNYSSELNVNALELDDSALYLCASTPGGAKKNEQFFGPGTRLTVL.

This chain uses TRBV6-1 with TRBJ1-5, with 7 bases aligning to TRBD1. Unmatched junction bases numbered 4, after V lost 2 bases and J lost 3 bases. The length of the CDR3 is 15 residues. Germline CDR1 is MNHNS and CDR2 is SASEGT. The CDR3 DNA reads as TGTGCCAGCAGTGAACAGGGGGTCTACAATCAGCCCCAGCATTTT. This gives the protein CASSEQGVYNQPQHF.

The chain uses TRBV7-9 and TRBJ1-2; D perhaps matches TRBD1 (5 bases). The V end was cut by 2 bases, the J end by 4 bases, with 14 bases between. The CDR3 spans 15 residues. Germline V gene lookup returns CDR1 SEHNR and CDR2 FQNEAQ (reference sequence). In nucleotides, the CDR3 is TGTGCCAGCAGCTTAATTGGGGGGACGCTCTATGGCTACACCTTC. Translating it yields CASSLIGGTLYGYTF.

The chain is built from TRBV10-1 and TRBJ2-1; D may be TRBD1 (6 bases). CDR1 is WNHNN, CDR2 SYGVQD, per germline (reference sequence). The CDR3 consists of 22 residues. The germline V and J ends were trimmed by 3 bases and 1 base, with 31 bases remaining between them. CDR3 coding DNA: TGCGCCAGCAGTGATTCGTACCCTAGGACAGAATATCCTTACAGGTCCTACAATGAGCAGTTCTTC. Residues: CASSDSYPRTEYPYRSYNEQFF.

The rearrangement joins TRBV7-9 to TRBJ2-3; 10 bases align to TRBD2. Germline V gene sequence: CDR1 SEHNR, CDR2 FQNEAQ (reference sequence). V lost 1 base to trimming and J lost 3 bases; unmatched junction nucleotides: 1. The CDR3 runs 15 residues. CDR3 sequence reads: CASSLVLAGTDTQYF. For the CDR3, the DNA is TGTGCCAGCAGCTTAGTACTAGCGGGGACAGATACGCAGTATTTT.

The gene calls are TRBV18 and TRBJ2-7; D is undetermined. Germline values: CDR1 KGHSH, CDR2 LQKENI. This CDR3 is 12 amino acids long. V gave up 3 bases and J gave up 2 bases, with 5 bases separating them. CDR3 sequence (DNA): TGTGCCAGCTCACCCGGTACCTACGAGCAGTACTTC. As protein: CASSPGTYEQYF.

The chain employs TRBV5-1 and TRBJ1-1; D is uncertain. The CDR3 contains 12 residues. Trimming took off 6 bases at V and 0 bases at J, with 6 bases between the two ends. Germline V gene lookup returns CDR1 SGHRS and CDR2 YFSETQ. The CDR3 is CASTDMNTEAFF. The DNA for the CDR3 is TGCGCCAGCACAGACATGAACACTGAAGCTTTCTTT.

V is TRBV6-5 and J is TRBJ1-4; 8 bases match TRBD1. The CDR3 covers 16 residues. Trimming removed 4 bases from V and 3 bases from J; junction bases left unmatched: 7. The germline V gene has CDR1 MNHEY and CDR2 SVGAGI. This CDR3 reads CASSSTGGVSNEKLFF. For the CDR3, the DNA is TGTGCCAGCAGTTCCACAGGGGGGGTTTCTAATGAAAAACTGTTTTTT.

The J gene is TRBJ2-2, the V gene TRBV2; D is perhaps TRBD2 (5 bases). Germline V lookup: CDR1 SNHLY, CDR2 FYNNEI. V dropped 4 bases and J dropped 4 bases, with 16 bases sitting between them. The CDR3 contains 16 residues. The CDR3 protein is CASSVRRAGGTGELFF. In DNA form, the CDR3 reads TGTGCCAGCAGTGTCAGGAGAGCCGGAGGCACCGGGGAGCTGTTTTTT.

The rearrangement links TRBV6-4 to TRBJ2-1; TRBD2 aligns across 15 bases. The germline V gene encodes CDR1 MRHNA and CDR2 SNTAGT. V was pared by 6 bases and J by 7 bases, with 7 bases of the junction left unmatched. The CDR3 is made up of 16 amino acids. CDR3 nucleotide sequence: TGTGCCAGCAGCCATGGACTAGCGGGAGGGCCAAATGAGCAGTTCTTC. Encoded protein: CASSHGLAGGPNEQFF.

The chain is built from TRBV11-2 and TRBJ2-2; D gene ambiguous. The length of the CDR3 is 15 residues. Germline-derived CDR1 and CDR2 are SGHAT and FQNNGV. V lost 0 bases and J 6 bases, leaving 11 bases between the germline ends. The CDR3 bases are TGTGCCAGCAGCTTAGATCGAGGAAGCCCCGGGGAGCTGTTTTTT. It translates to CASSLDRGSPGELFF.

The V and J genes are TRBV27 and TRBJ2-5, with 7 positions matching TRBD2. V dropped 8 bases and J dropped 3; count of bases not matched to a gene: 15. The CDR3 spans 16 residues. Germline assignment: CDR1 MNHEY and CDR2 SMNVEV (reference sequence). CDR3 residues: CASRAGVIVSEETQYF. The CDR3 bases are TGTGCCAGCCGGGCGGGAGTAATTGTATCGGAAGAGACCCAGTACTTC.

This chain links TRBV6-6 with TRBJ2-3; 10 nucleotides agree with TRBD2. The CDR3 contains 15 residues. With V trimmed by 4 bases and J by 4 bases, 5 bases remained unmatched. Germline CDR1 and CDR2: MNHNY and SVGAGI (reference sequence). The CDR3 sequence: CASSSVAGGPDTQYF. Here the CDR3 DNA reads TGTGCCAGCAGTTCCGTAGCGGGGGGCCCAGATACGCAGTATTTT.

The chain combines TRBV5-1 with TRBJ2-7; TRBD2 aligns across 8 bases. CDR1 is SGHRS, CDR2 YFSETQ, per germline. J gave up 3 bases and V 4 bases, and 3 bases lay outside the gene matches. The CDR3 is made up of 13 amino acids. The CDR3 here is CASSHGTSYEQYF. DNA of the CDR3: TGCGCCAGCAGCCATGGGACTAGCTACGAGCAGTACTTC.

V usage is TRBV14 and J usage is TRBJ1-5; no reliable D call. The CDR3 runs to 13 residues. V lost 2 bases and J 5 bases, leaving 7 bases between the germline ends. CDR1 SGHDN and CDR2 FVKESK come from the germline V gene. The CDR3 region is CASSQTVDQPQHF. The DNA of the CDR3 is TGTGCCAGCAGCCAAACAGTTGATCAGCCCCAGCATTTT.

The rearrangement joins TRBV30 to TRBJ1-1; no clear D. Trimming cost V 3 bases and J 0 bases, with 11 bases left between them. The CDR3 totals 14 residues. The germline CDR1 and CDR2 sequences are GTSNPN and SVGIG (reference sequence). The CDR3 sequence is CAWRHYEVNTEAFF. The CDR3, as DNA: TGTGCCTGGAGGCATTATGAGGTGAACACTGAAGCTTTCTTT.